The rows below give T cell receptor beta chains drawn from one sample of a study of naive and memory T cell subsets. TCRdb analysed the UMI-ligation and nested PCR reads with MiXCR anew, one entry per CDR3 protein. The sample shows more than 120,000 distinct CDR3 sequences, approximately 21% of them seen only once. Source material: naive CD8+ T cells from blood. Receptors were obtained from a human donor in good health. CDR3s include the opening cysteine and the closing phenylalanine or tryptophan. Fields, in order: V gene, J gene, D gene, clone size, CDR3 DNA, CDR3 protein. D genes are given only for firm matches. Where a row states a size, it is once, few, many or the class of an expanded clone; other rows omit it.

v_call: TRBV5-1
j_call: TRBJ2-7
d_call: NA
clone_size: many
cdr3_nt: TGCGCCAGCAGCTTAGGCAACGAGCAGTACTTC
cdr3_aa: CASSLGNEQYF

v_call: TRBV3-1
j_call: TRBJ1-3
d_call: TRBD1
clone_size: many
cdr3_nt: TGTGCCAGCAGCCAAGACCGGGACAGTGTATGGAACACCATATATTTT
cdr3_aa: CASSQDRDSVWNTIYF

v_call: TRBV29-1
j_call: TRBJ1-2
d_call: NA
clone_size: few
cdr3_nt: TGCAGCGTTGATACGTGGGGGCAGGAGAATCTCTACTATGGCTACACCTTC
cdr3_aa: CSVDTWGQENLYYGYTF

v_call: TRBV6-5
j_call: TRBJ2-1
d_call: TRBD2
clone_size: NA
cdr3_nt: TGTGCCAGCAGTTACTCGGGACTAGACCCGTTCTTC
cdr3_aa: CASSYSGLDPFF

v_call: TRBV7-9
j_call: TRBJ2-1
d_call: NA
clone_size: few
cdr3_nt: TGTGCCAGCAGCTTAGGAAGTGGGGATGAGCAGTTCTTC
cdr3_aa: CASSLGSGDEQFF

v_call: TRBV28
j_call: TRBJ2-3
d_call: TRBD2
clone_size: NA
cdr3_nt: TGTGCCAGCAGTTTCGTCGGGACTAGTGCAGATACGCAGTATTTT
cdr3_aa: CASSFVGTSADTQYF

v_call: TRBV20-1
j_call: TRBJ2-1
d_call: TRBD2
clone_size: NA
cdr3_nt: TGCAGTGCTAGAGATTGGACTAGCGGCTCTGTAAGCTCCTACAATGAGCAGTTCTTC
cdr3_aa: CSARDWTSGSVSSYNEQFF

v_call: TRBV4-1
j_call: TRBJ1-2
d_call: NA
clone_size: few
cdr3_nt: TGCGCCAGCAGCCAAGAAAGGGGGGCAGGGTACTATGGCTACACCTTC
cdr3_aa: CASSQERGAGYYGYTF

v_call: TRBV25-1
j_call: TRBJ2-3
d_call: NA
clone_size: few
cdr3_nt: TGTGCCAGCAGTGAGGTAGGGGATGGCACAGATACGCAGTATTTT
cdr3_aa: CASSEVGDGTDTQYF

v_call: TRBV28
j_call: TRBJ2-7
d_call: NA
clone_size: NA
cdr3_nt: TGTGCCAGCAGTTTATGGAGACGCCACGAGCAGTACTTC
cdr3_aa: CASSLWRRHEQYF

v_call: TRBV10-3
j_call: TRBJ1-2
d_call: TRBD1
clone_size: NA
cdr3_nt: TGTGCCATCAGGACAGAAGGGGGCGACTACTCTGGCTACACCTTC
cdr3_aa: CAIRTEGGDYSGYTF

v_call: TRBV5-5
j_call: TRBJ2-2
d_call: NA
clone_size: few
cdr3_nt: TGTGCCAGCAGCCCCGGGACAAACGGCGGGGAGCTGTTTTTT
cdr3_aa: CASSPGTNGGELFF

v_call: TRBV7-2
j_call: TRBJ1-5
d_call: NA
clone_size: NA
cdr3_nt: TGTGCCAGCAGCTTAGTCCTTCTGCGTCAGCCCCAGCATTTT
cdr3_aa: CASSLVLLRQPQHF

v_call: TRBV10-3
j_call: TRBJ1-5
d_call: NA
clone_size: few
cdr3_nt: TGTGCCATCAGTGAGCCCCCCCAGCCCCAGCATTTT
cdr3_aa: CAISEPPQPQHF

v_call: TRBV20-1
j_call: TRBJ2-1
d_call: TRBD2
clone_size: few
cdr3_nt: TGCAGTGCTATGGGGACTAGCACCTATGAGCAGTTCTTC
cdr3_aa: CSAMGTSTYEQFF

v_call: TRBV28
j_call: TRBJ2-5
d_call: NA
clone_size: NA
cdr3_nt: TGTGCCAGCAGTTTCCAGCCACAAGAGACCCAGTACTTC
cdr3_aa: CASSFQPQETQYF

v_call: TRBV20-1
j_call: TRBJ2-7
d_call: NA
clone_size: NA
cdr3_nt: TGCAGTGCTACGCCGGACTACTCCTACGAGCAGTACTTC
cdr3_aa: CSATPDYSYEQYF

v_call: TRBV3-1
j_call: TRBJ2-3
d_call: TRBD2
clone_size: NA
cdr3_nt: TGTGCCAGCAGCCCGGGCGCTAGCGGGGATAGCACAGATACGCAGTATTTT
cdr3_aa: CASSPGASGDSTDTQYF

v_call: TRBV27
j_call: TRBJ2-2
d_call: TRBD2
clone_size: many
cdr3_nt: TGTGCCAGCAGTTCTGGGGCGGGAGTGGTCACCGGGGAGCTGTTTTTT
cdr3_aa: CASSSGAGVVTGELFF

v_call: TRBV4-1
j_call: TRBJ2-1
d_call: NA
clone_size: NA
cdr3_nt: TGCGCCAGCAGCCAAGTGGGGGCTGAGCAGTTCTTC
cdr3_aa: CASSQVGAEQFF

v_call: TRBV27
j_call: TRBJ1-4
d_call: TRBD1
clone_size: NA
cdr3_nt: TGTGCCAGCAGTTTATCGGGACAGTTCCCAACTAATGAAAAACTGTTTTTT
cdr3_aa: CASSLSGQFPTNEKLFF

v_call: TRBV19
j_call: TRBJ1-4
d_call: NA
clone_size: few
cdr3_nt: TGTGCCAGCTACGGTGCAACTAATGAAAAACTGTTTTTT
cdr3_aa: CASYGATNEKLFF

v_call: TRBV19
j_call: TRBJ2-3
d_call: NA
clone_size: few
cdr3_nt: TGTGCCAGTAGTATCGCGGACGACACAGATACGCAGTATTTT
cdr3_aa: CASSIADDTDTQYF

v_call: TRBV4-1
j_call: TRBJ2-1
d_call: TRBD2
clone_size: NA
cdr3_nt: TGCGCCAGCAGCCAAGAATTAGCGGGATACAATGAGCAGTTCTTC
cdr3_aa: CASSQELAGYNEQFF

v_call: TRBV19
j_call: TRBJ1-1
d_call: NA
clone_size: NA
cdr3_nt: TGTGCCAGTAGTATCGGGTCATCCGTCTTTGAAGCTTTCTTT
cdr3_aa: CASSIGSSVFEAFF

v_call: TRBV18
j_call: TRBJ2-5
d_call: NA
clone_size: few
cdr3_nt: TGTGCCAGCTCACCAGAATCACCCGGAGGAGAGACCCAGTACTTC
cdr3_aa: CASSPESPGGETQYF

v_call: TRBV9
j_call: TRBJ2-3
d_call: TRBD1
clone_size: few
cdr3_nt: TGTGCCAGCAGCCGAGAGGGGGCGTCGTCAGATACGCAGTATTTT
cdr3_aa: CASSREGASSDTQYF

v_call: TRBV6-1
j_call: TRBJ2-6
d_call: TRBD2
clone_size: NA
cdr3_nt: TGTGCCAGCAGTGAATGGGGGACTAGCGGTAGTACTGGGGCCAACGTCCTGACTTTC
cdr3_aa: CASSEWGTSGSTGANVLTF

v_call: TRBV6-5
j_call: TRBJ2-1
d_call: NA
clone_size: few
cdr3_nt: TGTGCCAGCAGCCAAGGGGAGGCTGAGCAGTTCTTC
cdr3_aa: CASSQGEAEQFF

v_call: TRBV10-1
j_call: TRBJ2-7
d_call: TRBD2
clone_size: NA
cdr3_nt: TGCGCCAGCAGTGAGGGGACTAGCGGGATCTACGAGCAGTACTTC
cdr3_aa: CASSEGTSGIYEQYF

v_call: TRBV11-2
j_call: TRBJ1-1
d_call: NA
clone_size: NA
cdr3_nt: TGTGCCAGCAGCTTAGGGGTTTTAATGAACACTGAAGCTTTCTTT
cdr3_aa: CASSLGVLMNTEAFF

v_call: TRBV5-4
j_call: TRBJ2-1
d_call: TRBD1
clone_size: few
cdr3_nt: TGTGCCACCAGTACCGGGACAGGGACGAATGAGCAGTTCTTC
cdr3_aa: CATSTGTGTNEQFF

v_call: TRBV11-2
j_call: TRBJ2-5
d_call: TRBD2
clone_size: few
cdr3_nt: TGTGCCAGCAGCTCGGGACTAGAGTTAGGAGAGACCCAGTACTTC
cdr3_aa: CASSSGLELGETQYF

v_call: TRBV5-4
j_call: TRBJ2-5
d_call: NA
clone_size: NA
cdr3_nt: TGTGCCAGCAGCCATACAGGACAGACCCAAGAGACCCAGTACTTC
cdr3_aa: CASSHTGQTQETQYF

v_call: TRBV4-1
j_call: TRBJ2-7
d_call: NA
clone_size: NA
cdr3_nt: TGCGCCAGCAGCCAAGTAGATAATCTCGAGCAGTACTTC
cdr3_aa: CASSQVDNLEQYF

v_call: TRBV29-1
j_call: TRBJ2-1
d_call: TRBD2
clone_size: NA
cdr3_nt: TGCAGCGTTGAAGGCGGGAGTCTAGCGGGAGGCTACAATGAGCAGTTCTTC
cdr3_aa: CSVEGGSLAGGYNEQFF

v_call: TRBV3-1
j_call: TRBJ1-1
d_call: TRBD1
clone_size: few
cdr3_nt: TGTGCCAGCAGCCAAACGCAGGGGGCTAGCACTGAAGCTTTCTTT
cdr3_aa: CASSQTQGASTEAFF

v_call: TRBV9
j_call: TRBJ2-1
d_call: NA
clone_size: NA
cdr3_nt: TGTGCCAGCAGCAAAGGGACCTCCAATGAGCAGTTCTTC
cdr3_aa: CASSKGTSNEQFF